The clone carrying this T cell receptor (beta chain) is medium-sized by share. The data originate from a study of technical replicates of blood from a few donors. Sequencing was performed with immunoSEQ multiplex PCR; in TCRdb, only in-frame clones are kept and a portion is missing. Of approximately 97,000 clones listed, about 96% were seen once; the top ten hold around 0.35%. This CDR3 has 17 amino acids. Trimming removed 2 bases from V and 2 bases from J, with 19 bases in between. Germline V CDR1 and CDR2: KGHSH, LQKENI. This chain links TRBV18 with TRBJ2-7; weak D call: TRBD1 (6 bases). Sequencing was carried out using T cells isolated from PBMCs. This clonotype originated in a human donor in good health. The CDR3 here is CASSPSLFDRSPYEQYF. The DNA for the CDR3 is TGTGCCAGCTCACCAAGCCTATTTGACAGGAGTCCCTACGAGCAGTACTTC.